The clone carrying this T cell receptor beta chain was observed once. Its antigen is still unknown. Produced via immunoSEQ multiplex PCR; TCRdb's table is partial and in-frame only. Of around 43,000 clones listed, about 90% are singletons. Before regulatory T cell sorting, thawed PBMCs rested overnight at 37°C in 150 to 250 IU/ml IL-2. This sample was taken from a study of Tregs in tolerant kidney transplant recipients. Notes on the study in general: Tregs expanded with activated donor B cells seemed most donor-specific.

Trimming pared 1 base from V and 3 bases from J, leaving 10 bases between. The CDR3 contains 14 residues. Germline assignment: CDR1 SGHRS and CDR2 YFSETQ. The chain employs TRBV5-1 and TRBJ1-1, with a tentative D call TRBD1 (5 bases). The TCR was taken from a human donor in good health. The sample comprised Tregs from blood. The CDR3, as DNA: TGCGCCAGCAGCTTGACGAAACAGGACACTGAAGCTTTCTTT. This codes for CASSLTKQDTEAFF.